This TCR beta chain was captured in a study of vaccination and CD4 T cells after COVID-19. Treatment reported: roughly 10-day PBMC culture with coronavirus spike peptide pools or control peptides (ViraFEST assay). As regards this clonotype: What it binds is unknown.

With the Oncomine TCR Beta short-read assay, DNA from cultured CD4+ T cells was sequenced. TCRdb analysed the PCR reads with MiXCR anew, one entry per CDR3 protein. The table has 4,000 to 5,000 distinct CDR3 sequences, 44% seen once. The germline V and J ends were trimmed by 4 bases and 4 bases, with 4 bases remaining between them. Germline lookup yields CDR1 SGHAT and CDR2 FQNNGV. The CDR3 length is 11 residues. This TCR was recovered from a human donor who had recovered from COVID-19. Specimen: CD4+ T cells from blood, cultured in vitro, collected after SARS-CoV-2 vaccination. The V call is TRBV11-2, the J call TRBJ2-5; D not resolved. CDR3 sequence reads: CASSSGETQYF. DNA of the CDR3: TGTGCCAGCAGCTCTGGAGAGACCCAGTACTTC.